The sequence of this TCR beta chain was determined in a study of cytomegalovirus exposure and HLA in healthy donors. Study details: Earlier, approximately 190 million T cells were analyzed, and over 95 million unique TCR beta sequences were found among them. Findings and limits, study-wide: Sequencing likely produced, as an artifact, a cluster of highly shared sequence variants. Per a later analysis, HLA-associated TCR beta chains showed more clonal expansion than other, equally common TCR beta chains.

The PCR ran on 60 Vbeta and 13 Jbeta primers. TCRdb keeps only in-frame clones here, not all; method: immunoSEQ multiplex PCR. This sample carries approximately 260,000 clones, over 90% of them seen once, and the ten largest clones take about 1.5%. In regard to this clone: The antigen is not known.

This receptor was obtained from a girl aged 2 to 10 in good health and CMV-seronegative. The sequenced sample consisted of PBMCs.

CDR3: CASTPSGSWYGYTF. The CDR3 DNA sequence: TGTGCCAGTACCCCGTCAGGAAGTTGGTATGGCTACACCTTC. This chain joins TRBV19 and TRBJ1-2, with unresolved D. Germline-derived CDR1 and CDR2 are LNHDA and SQIVND (reference sequence). There are 14 residues in the CDR3. Trimming pared 7 bases from V and 5 bases from J, leaving 17 bases between.